A selection of T cell receptor beta chains follows, all from one sample in a study of T cells after yellow fever vaccination. TCRdb ran MiXCR on the 5' RACE reads and lists one entry per CDR3 protein. The table records more than 300,000 distinct CDR3 sequences, about 10% of them present only once. Source: CD4+ T cells sorted from PBMCs, taken 45 days after the yellow fever booster vaccination. The origin of the receptors is a man younger than 35 who received the YFV17D yellow fever vaccine. Each CDR3 is given with its conserved first and last residue. A D gene is named only where the DNA matches it firmly. Expanded clones get a size class; other rows say once, few or many, or leave the size out.

NA | few | TRBJ2-4 | TRBV4-3 | CASSQESTSTAKNIQYF | TGCGCCAGCAGCCAAGAGAGTACGTCTACGGCCAAAAACATTCAGTACTTC
TRBD2 | NA | TRBJ2-3 | TRBV7-3 | CASSLSAGVMTDTQYF | TGTGCCAGCAGCTTATCAGCGGGGGTGATGACAGATACGCAGTATTTT
NA | NA | TRBJ2-7 | TRBV7-2 | CASSFSFSGYEQYF | TGTGCCAGCAGCTTTTCGTTCTCGGGCTACGAGCAGTACTTC
TRBD1 | few | TRBJ2-5 | TRBV5-1 | CASSNLTGIQETQYF | TGCGCCAGCAGCAACCTGACAGGGATCCAAGAGACCCAGTACTTC
NA | NA | TRBJ1-6 | TRBV7-2 | CASSSVTARSSYNSPLHF | TGTGCCAGCAGCTCTGTTACGGCACGCAGCTCCTATAATTCACCCCTCCACTTT
TRBD2 | few | TRBJ2-2 | TRBV12-3/TRBV12-4 | CASSNSGGANTGELFF | TGTGCCAGCAGTAATAGCGGGGGGGCCAACACCGGGGAGCTGTTTTTT
NA | few | TRBJ2-3 | TRBV6-4 | CASGAGNSDTQYF | TGTGCCAGCGGGGCAGGGAATTCGGATACGCAGTATTTT
NA | NA | TRBJ1-5 | TRBV10-2 | CASSEDRPNQPQHF | TGCGCCAGCAGTGAAGACAGGCCCAATCAGCCCCAGCATTTT
NA | NA | TRBJ2-5 | TRBV7-2 | CASSPGTTFETQYF | TGTGCCAGCAGCCCCGGGACAACCTTCGAGACCCAGTACTTC
TRBD2 | few | TRBJ2-1 | TRBV3-1 | CASSRSGGVYNEQFF | TGTGCCAGCAGCCGTAGCGGGGGTGTATACAATGAGCAGTTCTTC
NA | few | TRBJ2-3 | TRBV19 | CASSMGLSTDTQYF | TGTGCCAGTAGTATGGGACTTTCCACAGATACGCAGTATTTT
NA | NA | TRBJ2-2 | TRBV20-1 | CSATGGANTGELFF | TGCAGTGCTACCGGGGGCGCGAACACCGGGGAGCTGTTTTTT
TRBD2 | many | TRBJ2-1 | TRBV3-1 | CASSLGGLASLEQFF | TGTGCCAGCAGCCTGGGGGGACTAGCTTCATTGGAGCAGTTCTTC
NA | few | TRBJ1-5 | TRBV7-2 | CASSSPGTRNQPQHF | TGTGCCAGCAGCTCCCCAGGGACAAGAAATCAGCCCCAGCATTTT
TRBD1 | NA | TRBJ2-2 | TRBV7-2 | CASSFRTGGVDTGELFF | TGTGCCAGCAGCTTCCGGACAGGGGGCGTGGACACCGGGGAGCTGTTTTTT
NA | few | TRBJ2-1 | TRBV24-1 | CATSAGGDNEQFF | TGTGCCACCAGTGCTGGCGGTGACAATGAGCAGTTCTTC
NA | NA | TRBJ1-2 | TRBV12-3/TRBV12-4 | CASTPRGQALGYTF | TGTGCCAGCACCCCCCGGGGCCAGGCACTTGGCTACACCTTC
NA | many | TRBJ1-1 | TRBV24-1 | CATSDLGLRGNFMNTEAFF | TGTGCCACCAGTGACCTTGGGCTGAGGGGCAACTTTATGAACACTGAAGCTTTCTTT
NA | NA | TRBJ1-1 | TRBV14 | CASSQDRYWRDTNTEAFF | TGTGCCAGCAGCCAAGATCGGTACTGGAGGGATACGAACACTGAAGCTTTCTTT
NA | few | TRBJ2-3 | TRBV5-1 | CASSLRPGPDTQYF | TGCGCCAGCAGCTTACGGCCCGGCCCAGATACGCAGTATTTT
NA | NA | TRBJ2-5 | TRBV11-1 | CASSGGPYETQYF | TGTGCCAGCAGCGGGGGACCTTACGAGACCCAGTACTTC
NA | few | TRBJ2-3 | TRBV7-2 | CATDADSTDTQYF | TGTGCCACCGACGCGGACAGCACAGATACGCAGTATTTT
NA | few | TRBJ1-2 | TRBV10-3 | CAISESNTNYGYTF | TGTGCCATCAGTGAGTCGAACACAAACTATGGCTACACCTTC
NA | NA | TRBJ1-3 | TRBV4-3 | CASSRGGGPEPGNTIYF | TGCGCCAGCAGCCGGGGCGGTGGGCCCGAACCTGGAAACACCATATATTTT
NA | few | TRBJ1-3 | TRBV7-2 | CASSLGSGTGNTIYF | TGTGCCAGCAGCTTAGGATCGGGGACTGGAAACACCATATATTTT
TRBD1 | many | TRBJ1-2 | TRBV7-9 | CASSLQKSTGGGGYTF | TGTGCCAGCAGCTTACAAAAAAGTACAGGGGGCGGTGGCTACACCTTC
NA | NA | TRBJ2-7 | TRBV6-1 | CASSVREPPYF | TGTGCCAGCAGTGTAAGAGAACCACCCTACTTC
NA | few | TRBJ1-1 | TRBV6-5 | CASSPLQGGNTEAFF | TGTGCCAGCAGTCCATTGCAAGGCGGGAACACTGAAGCTTTCTTT
NA | NA | TRBJ2-3 | TRBV14 | CASSQVVASSTDTQYF | TGTGCCAGCAGCCAAGTCGTAGCCTCTAGCACAGATACGCAGTATTTT
NA | NA | TRBJ1-3 | TRBV9 | CASTPQSSGNTIYF | TGTGCCAGCACCCCCCAGTCCTCTGGAAACACCATATATTTT
TRBD2 | few | TRBJ2-3 | TRBV7-3 | CASSPGTSETDTQYF | TGTGCCAGCAGCCCAGGGACTAGCGAAACAGATACGCAGTATTTT
NA | few | TRBJ2-1 | TRBV5-1 | CASKLEGVSYNEQFF | TGCGCCAGCAAGTTGGAGGGGGTATCCTACAATGAGCAGTTCTTC
NA | many | TRBJ2-1 | TRBV7-2 | CASSLGGLAWEQFF | TGTGCCAGCAGCTTAGGGGGGCTGGCGTGGGAGCAGTTCTTC
TRBD1 | NA | TRBJ1-6 | TRBV6-2/TRBV6-3 | CASSYRQGSNSPLHF | TGTGCCAGCAGTTACAGACAGGGTTCCAATTCACCCCTCCACTTT
NA | many | TRBJ1-2 | TRBV12-3/TRBV12-4 | CASSFRWYGYTF | TGTGCCAGCAGCTTCAGGTGGTATGGCTACACCTTC
TRBD2 | few | TRBJ2-3 | TRBV6-2/TRBV6-3 | CASRNRDYFTDTQYF | TGTGCCAGCAGAAACCGGGACTACTTTACAGATACGCAGTATTTT
NA | NA | TRBJ2-7 | TRBV7-6 | CASSSIGSYEQYF | TGTGCCAGCAGCTCGATCGGGAGCTACGAGCAGTACTTC
NA | NA | TRBJ2-6 | TRBV9 | CASSRTGSPTSGANVLTF | TGTGCCAGCAGCCGAACAGGGTCGCCTACCTCTGGGGCCAACGTCCTGACTTTC
NA | NA | TRBJ1-1 | TRBV18 | CASSPYGTGVATEAFF | TGTGCCAGCTCACCCTACGGGACCGGGGTTGCCACTGAAGCTTTCTTT
NA | few | TRBJ1-3 | TRBV7-8 | CASSFGGASSGNTIYF | TGTGCCAGCAGCTTTGGAGGGGCCAGCTCTGGAAACACCATATATTTT
TRBD1 | NA | TRBJ1-3 | TRBV7-9 | CASSPPRQGLRNTIYF | TGTGCCAGCAGCCCCCCCAGACAGGGGTTACGAAACACCATATATTTT
NA | NA | TRBJ2-1 | TRBV12-3/TRBV12-4 | CASSLRGQPYNEQFF | TGTGCCAGCAGTTTAAGGGGACAACCTTACAATGAGCAGTTCTTC
NA | NA | TRBJ1-5 | TRBV9 | CASSAGADQPQHF | TGTGCCAGCAGCGCGGGAGCGGATCAGCCCCAGCATTTT
TRBD2 | many | TRBJ2-7 | TRBV20-1 | CSAGRVGYEQYF | TGCAGTGCGGGGAGGGTTGGGTACGAGCAGTACTTC
NA | few | TRBJ2-1 | TRBV4-3 | CASSRLLDQSDEQFF | TGCGCCAGCAGCCGGCTCCTGGACCAGAGTGATGAGCAGTTCTTC
NA | NA | TRBJ2-5 | TRBV5-1 | CASTRDEGGLGTQYF | TGCGCCAGCACCCGGGACGAGGGGGGCCTGGGGACCCAGTACTTC
TRBD1 | NA | TRBJ1-2 | TRBV15 | CATSRPGQGARGYTF | TGTGCCACCAGCCGACCCGGACAGGGGGCGCGTGGCTACACCTTC
NA | NA | TRBJ2-5 | TRBV15 | CATSRGTAQETQYF | TGTGCCACCAGCAGAGGGACAGCCCAAGAGACCCAGTACTTC
NA | few | TRBJ2-4 | TRBV7-2 | CASSLARVAKNIQYF | TGTGCCAGCAGCTTAGCGAGGGTAGCCAAAAACATTCAGTACTTC
NA | few | TRBJ1-2 | TRBV5-1 | CASTPAPSYGYTF | TGCGCCAGCACCCCGGCCCCCTCCTATGGCTACACCTTC
NA | NA | TRBJ1-5 | TRBV27 | CASSSDSLSNQPQHF | TGTGCCAGCAGTTCCGACAGCCTCAGCAATCAGCCCCAGCATTTT
NA | many | TRBJ2-5 | TRBV6-5 | CASSYSWGTQYF | TGTGCCAGCAGTTACTCCTGGGGGACCCAGTACTTC
NA | NA | TRBJ1-2 | TRBV7-9 | CARPQGGRNGYTF | TGTGCCAGACCTCAAGGCGGGCGAAATGGCTACACCTTC
NA | few | TRBJ1-5 | TRBV7-2 | CASSWGPNQPQHF | TGTGCCAGCAGTTGGGGGCCTAATCAGCCCCAGCATTTT
TRBD1 | many | TRBJ1-1 | TRBV24-1 | CATRPGTGMGAEAFF | TGTGCCACCCGACCCGGGACAGGGATGGGCGCTGAAGCTTTCTTT
TRBD1 | NA | TRBJ1-4 | TRBV7-3 | CASSLLGQGNEKLFF | TGTGCCAGCAGCTTATTGGGACAGGGTAATGAAAAACTGTTTTTT
NA | NA | TRBJ1-5 | TRBV27 | CASSLTGHINQPQHF | TGTGCCAGCAGTTTAACGGGACATATAAATCAGCCCCAGCATTTT